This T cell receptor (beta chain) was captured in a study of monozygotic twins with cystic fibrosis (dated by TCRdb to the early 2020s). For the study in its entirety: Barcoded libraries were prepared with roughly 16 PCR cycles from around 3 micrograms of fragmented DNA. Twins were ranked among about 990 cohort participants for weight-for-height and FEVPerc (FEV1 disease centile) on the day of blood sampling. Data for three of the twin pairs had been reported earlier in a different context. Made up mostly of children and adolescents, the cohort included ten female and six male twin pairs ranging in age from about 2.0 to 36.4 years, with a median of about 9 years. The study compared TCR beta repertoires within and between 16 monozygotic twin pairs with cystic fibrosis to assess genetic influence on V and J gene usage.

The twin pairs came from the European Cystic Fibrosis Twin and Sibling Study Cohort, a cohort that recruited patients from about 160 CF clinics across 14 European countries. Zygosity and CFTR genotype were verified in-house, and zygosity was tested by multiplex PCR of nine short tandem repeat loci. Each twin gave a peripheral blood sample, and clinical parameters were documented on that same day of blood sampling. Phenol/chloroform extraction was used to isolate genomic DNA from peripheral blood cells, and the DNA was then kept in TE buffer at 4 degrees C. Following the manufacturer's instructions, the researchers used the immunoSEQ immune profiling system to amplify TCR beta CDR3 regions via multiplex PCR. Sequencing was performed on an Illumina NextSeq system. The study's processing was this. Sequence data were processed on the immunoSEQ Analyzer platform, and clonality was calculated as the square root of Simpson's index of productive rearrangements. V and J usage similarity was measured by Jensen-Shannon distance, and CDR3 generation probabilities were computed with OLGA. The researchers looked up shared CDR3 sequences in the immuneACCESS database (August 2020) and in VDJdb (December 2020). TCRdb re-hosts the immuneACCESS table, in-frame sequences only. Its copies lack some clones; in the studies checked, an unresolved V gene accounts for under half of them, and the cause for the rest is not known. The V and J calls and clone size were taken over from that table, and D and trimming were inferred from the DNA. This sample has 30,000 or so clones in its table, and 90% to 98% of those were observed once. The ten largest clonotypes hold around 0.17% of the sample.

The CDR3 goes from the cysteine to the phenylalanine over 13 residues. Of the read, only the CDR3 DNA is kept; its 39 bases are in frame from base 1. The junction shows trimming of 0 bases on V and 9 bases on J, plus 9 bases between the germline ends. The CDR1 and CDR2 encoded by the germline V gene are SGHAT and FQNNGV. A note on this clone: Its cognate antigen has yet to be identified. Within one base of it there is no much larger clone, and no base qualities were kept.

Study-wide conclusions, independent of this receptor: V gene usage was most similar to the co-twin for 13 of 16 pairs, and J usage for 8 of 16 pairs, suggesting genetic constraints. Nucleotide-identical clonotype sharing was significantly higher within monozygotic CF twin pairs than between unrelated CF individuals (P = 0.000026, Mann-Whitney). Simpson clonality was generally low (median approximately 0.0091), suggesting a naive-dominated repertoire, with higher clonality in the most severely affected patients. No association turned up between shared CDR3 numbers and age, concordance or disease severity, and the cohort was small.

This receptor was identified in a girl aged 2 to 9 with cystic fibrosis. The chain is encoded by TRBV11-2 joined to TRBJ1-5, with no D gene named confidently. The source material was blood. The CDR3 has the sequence CASSLDIAAPQHF. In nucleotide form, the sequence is TGTGCCAGCAGCTTAGATATAGCGGCGCCCCAGCATTTT.